This T cell receptor beta chain was sequenced for a study of blood T cells in healthy people across ages. A sample-barcoded 5' primer and a J-beta primer mix were used in a second PCR of roughly 6 to 11 cycles. TCRdb ran MiXCR on the 5' RACE reads and lists one entry per CDR3 protein. Of 1 million or so distinct CDR3 sequences in the sample, approximately 25% were seen once. Germline CDR1 reads SGHVS; CDR2 reads FQNEAQ. Trimming stripped 1 base from V and 0 bases from J, with 16 bases between. The CDR3 covers 18 residues. The data were also submitted as part of a second study, on T cells of mothers and their children.

Sequences were obtained from blood. The origin of this receptor is a girl aged 2 to 10 in good health. The chain combines TRBV7-8 with TRBJ2-4; possible D gene TRBD1, 6 bases. In DNA, the CDR3 is TGTGCCAGCAGCTTAGTTGGGACACCCTTTTTAGCCAAAAACATTCAGTACTTC. Its translation: CASSLVGTPFLAKNIQYF.